This is a list of T cell receptor beta chains from one sample in a study of blood T cell repertoires in COVID-19. TCRdb's copy holds only in-frame clones and misses some; the assay was immunoSEQ multiplex PCR. Of 200,000 to 250,000 clones in the sample, 60% to 85% are singletons; the top ten hold less than 6%. The sequenced sample was peripheral blood. Source of these receptors: a woman in her 70s with acute or convalescent COVID-19. The conserved cysteine and the conserved F or W are not part of the CDR3 here. D genes are given only for firm matches. The listing skips clone size in some rows; elsewhere it reads once, few, many or a size class.

V gene: TRBV10-3
D gene: .
clone size: .
CDR3 protein: AISDRQSYEQY

V gene: TRBV6-5
D gene: .
clone size: .
CDR3 protein: ASSRDMEKLF

V gene: TRBV6-2/TRBV6-3
D gene: .
clone size: .
CDR3 protein: ASSYTRAYNEQF

V gene: TRBV6-5
D gene: .
clone size: few
CDR3 protein: ATQTATLYEQY

V gene: TRBV20-1
D gene: TRBD1
clone size: once
CDR3 protein: SANRGQGYT

V gene: TRBV7-2
D gene: .
clone size: .
CDR3 protein: ASGQGAWEQY

V gene: TRBV27
D gene: .
clone size: .
CDR3 protein: ASSLSRGTEAF

V gene: TRBV11-3
D gene: TRBD2
clone size: .
CDR3 protein: ASSLETPVLAGALYEQY

V gene: TRBV29-1
D gene: TRBD1
clone size: .
CDR3 protein: SVPGTGGGEQF

V gene: TRBV11-2
D gene: TRBD1
clone size: .
CDR3 protein: ASSSTRQGEAF

V gene: TRBV4-2
D gene: TRBD1
clone size: .
CDR3 protein: ASSQDTGVAYGYT

V gene: TRBV9
D gene: TRBD2
clone size: .
CDR3 protein: ASSVDSGSSGEQY

V gene: TRBV7-9
D gene: .
clone size: few
CDR3 protein: ASSSIRFQSPNYGYT

V gene: TRBV7-6
D gene: .
clone size: .
CDR3 protein: ASSLAGFGNTIY

V gene: TRBV12-5
D gene: TRBD1
clone size: .
CDR3 protein: ASGSSGQGGGYGYT

V gene: TRBV5-5
D gene: TRBD1
clone size: .
CDR3 protein: ASRPTGGPMNTEAF

V gene: TRBV7-9
D gene: .
clone size: .
CDR3 protein: ASSVSSTGETQY

V gene: TRBV9
D gene: TRBD1
clone size: .
CDR3 protein: ASSVGQGWDTEAF

V gene: TRBV2
D gene: TRBD1
clone size: .
CDR3 protein: ASSDRQGPQGANVLT

V gene: TRBV6-1
D gene: .
clone size: once
CDR3 protein: ASSDGVTRVQETQY

V gene: TRBV7-8
D gene: TRBD1
clone size: .
CDR3 protein: ASRRDRGPISEKLF

V gene: TRBV7-8
D gene: .
clone size: .
CDR3 protein: ASSSRGIADLSYNEQF

V gene: TRBV28
D gene: TRBD1
clone size: few
CDR3 protein: ASSLKPGGQVDTQY

V gene: TRBV10-2
D gene: .
clone size: once
CDR3 protein: ASSPDTEAF

V gene: TRBV7-3
D gene: .
clone size: .
CDR3 protein: ASSLNRGETQY

V gene: TRBV28
D gene: TRBD1
clone size: .
CDR3 protein: ASSNRDRGRYEQY

V gene: TRBV30
D gene: TRBD1
clone size: .
CDR3 protein: AWMGQGASEAF

V gene: TRBV11-3
D gene: .
clone size: .
CDR3 protein: ASSSRDRPGELF

V gene: TRBV24-1
D gene: .
clone size: .
CDR3 protein: APLGLSGNTIY

V gene: TRBV28
D gene: TRBD2
clone size: .
CDR3 protein: ASREGLATYEQY

V gene: TRBV6-5
D gene: TRBD1
clone size: .
CDR3 protein: ASSFGTGDTEAF

V gene: TRBV4-2
D gene: .
clone size: once
CDR3 protein: ASSQEQAQNIQY

V gene: TRBV6-6
D gene: TRBD2
clone size: .
CDR3 protein: ASSFSGRPYEQY

V gene: TRBV6-4
D gene: .
clone size: .
CDR3 protein: ASSRDFSGYGYT

V gene: TRBV5-4
D gene: .
clone size: .
CDR3 protein: ASSLNTNTGELF

V gene: TRBV24-1
D gene: TRBD1
clone size: .
CDR3 protein: ATSDLNRGPETQY

V gene: TRBV6-5
D gene: TRBD1
clone size: once
CDR3 protein: ASSWNTGVQETQY

V gene: TRBV6-6
D gene: TRBD1
clone size: .
CDR3 protein: ATGGQNNSPLH

V gene: TRBV12-3/TRBV12-4
D gene: .
clone size: .
CDR3 protein: ASSLGTPSPQH

V gene: TRBV19
D gene: TRBD2
clone size: .
CDR3 protein: ASSMLAGETGELF

V gene: TRBV19
D gene: .
clone size: few
CDR3 protein: ASSVDRRNTGELF

V gene: TRBV5-1
D gene: .
clone size: .
CDR3 protein: ASSFDPGMGTEAF

V gene: TRBV27
D gene: .
clone size: .
CDR3 protein: ASSFSTSTDTQY

V gene: TRBV4-1
D gene: .
clone size: .
CDR3 protein: ASSPDGKLTDTQY

V gene: TRBV11-2
D gene: .
clone size: once
CDR3 protein: ASSFMGRGYNEQF

V gene: TRBV5-8
D gene: .
clone size: .
CDR3 protein: ASSQWQGTEAF

V gene: TRBV7-3
D gene: TRBD1
clone size: .
CDR3 protein: ASSLQGAGTEAF

V gene: TRBV2
D gene: TRBD1
clone size: .
CDR3 protein: ASRGDRAWSYEQY

V gene: TRBV28
D gene: .
clone size: .
CDR3 protein: ASSPRRDFIYEQY

V gene: TRBV18
D gene: TRBD1
clone size: .
CDR3 protein: ASSPLRTGENTEAF

V gene: TRBV25-1
D gene: .
clone size: .
CDR3 protein: ASSDQGSYNSPLH

V gene: TRBV7-8
D gene: TRBD2
clone size: .
CDR3 protein: ASSLARVAGVIRAGELF

V gene: TRBV2
D gene: TRBD2
clone size: .
CDR3 protein: ASSEAEREGETQY

V gene: TRBV18
D gene: TRBD2
clone size: .
CDR3 protein: ASSPTGTSGRRAYNEQF

V gene: TRBV3-1/TRBV3-2
D gene: .
clone size: once
CDR3 protein: ASSQESRGYGYT

V gene: TRBV5-4
D gene: .
clone size: .
CDR3 protein: ASSAGWDTGELF

V gene: TRBV27
D gene: TRBD1
clone size: .
CDR3 protein: ASGRTGGLYEQY

V gene: TRBV6-5
D gene: TRBD2
clone size: .
CDR3 protein: ASKAGGNTDTQY